These 17 T cell receptor beta chains share one sample of origin, sequenced in a study of blood T cell repertoires in COVID-19. Clones were read by immunoSEQ multiplex PCR, and TCRdb kept only the in-frame ones, dropping some. The sample has 75,000 to 90,000 clones, 80% seen once. Material: peripheral blood. Every receptor here comes from a woman aged 40-49 years with active or convalescent COVID-19.

The CDR3 sequence is CSVGGGTSGTLYNEQFF. CDR3 bases: TGCAGCGTTGGAGGTGGGACTAGCGGGACTTTGTACAATGAGCAGTTCTTC. The chain links TRBV29-1 to TRBJ2-1; the match to TRBD2 covers 13 bases. The germline V gene has CDR1 SQVTM and CDR2 ANQGSEA. This CDR3 is 17 amino acids long. V was clipped by 4 bases and J by 4 bases; unmatched bases: 10.

The V gene is TRBV5-6, the J gene TRBJ1-6, with 7 nucleotides matching TRBD1. The CDR3 runs to 14 residues. The V gene's germline CDR1 is SGHDT and CDR2 YYEEEE. Unmatched junction bases numbered 8, after V lost 6 bases and J lost 8 bases. CDR3: CASNGQGEYSPLHF. The CDR3 DNA reads as TGTGCCAGCAACGGGCAGGGGGAGTATTCACCCCTCCACTTT.

The V call is TRBV6-5, the J call TRBJ1-3; no definite D call. V shed 0 bases and J shed 2 bases, with 8 bases lying between them. Germline V gene sequence: CDR1 MNHEY, CDR2 SVGAGI. The CDR3 sequence is 15 residues long. The CDR3, as DNA: TGTGCCAGCAGTTACTCGGCAGTTGCTGGAAACACCATATATTTT. Translating it yields CASSYSAVAGNTIYF.

The rearrangement uses TRBV10-1 and TRBJ2-1, with 8 bases lining up with TRBD1. Trimming removed 0 bases from V and 8 bases from J; junction bases left unmatched: 6. The length of the CDR3 is 15 residues. Looked up from germline, CDR1 is WNHNN and CDR2 is SYGVQD (reference sequence). CDR3 amino acids: CASSESGDRGYEQFF. The CDR3 nucleotides read TGCGCCAGCAGTGAGTCCGGTGACAGGGGTTATGAGCAGTTCTTC.

A few counts support this clone. V gene TRBV5-6 combines with J gene TRBJ1-1, with a tentative D call TRBD1 (6 bases). Between the trimmed V and J ends, which lost 3 bases and 1 base, there was a span of 10 bases. In germline, CDR1 is SGHDT, CDR2 YYEEEE. The CDR3 extends over 14 amino acids. The DNA of the CDR3 is TGTGCCAGCAGCTACCGGACAGCGAACACTGAAGCTTTCTTT. Its protein is CASSYRTANTEAFF. Looking up the rest from reference TRBV5-6 and TRBJ1-1 gives the full variable domain: DAGVTQSPTHLIKTRGQQVTLRCSPKSGHDTVSWYQQALGQGPQFIFQYYEEEERQRGNFPDRFSGHQFPNYSSELNVNALLLGDSALYLCASSYRTANTEAFFGQGTRLTVV.

The rearrangement joins TRBV24-1 to TRBJ2-2, with 9 bases aligning to TRBD2. Trimming took 3 bases from V and 5 from J; bases not matched to a gene: 6. In germline, CDR1 is KGHDR, CDR2 SFDVKD. This CDR3 contains 16 residues. The CDR3 loop is CATSDGSGSWTGELFF. The CDR3 nucleotides are TGTGCCACCAGTGATGGTAGCGGGAGTTGGACCGGGGAGCTGTTTTTT.

V and J are TRBV11-1 and TRBJ2-1, with 14 bases matching TRBD2. The germline CDR1 and CDR2 sequences are SGHAT and FQDESV (reference sequence). Trimming at V came to 5 bases and at J to 13 bases, leaving 10 bases not matched to a gene. CDR3 length equals 15 residues. The CDR3 coding sequence is TGTGCCAGCAGCATCACCGGGACTAGCGGGAGTGTACAGTTCTTC. Protein sequence: CASSITGTSGSVQFF.

This clone was seen only a few times. This sequence joins TRBV27 and TRBJ1-6; 9 bases agree with TRBD1. The CDR3 length is 15 residues. Trimming cost V 3 bases and J 10 bases; bases outside gene matches: 7. The V gene's germline CDR1 is MNHEY and CDR2 SMNVEV (reference sequence). The CDR3 bases are TGTGCCAGCAGTTTGGGGACAGGGTGGTGGTCACCCCTCCACTTT. Translation gives CASSLGTGWWSPLHF.

CDR3 in amino acids: CASSEVQATFTDTQYF. The DNA for the CDR3 is TGTGCCAGCAGTGAGGTCCAGGCGACATTCACAGATACGCAGTATTTT. The V gene is TRBV2, the J gene TRBJ2-3; no firm D call. The CDR3 has 16 residues. Germline V gene data show CDR1 as SNHLY and CDR2 as FYNNEI. V dropped 3 bases and J dropped 2 bases, with 15 bases sitting between them.

This chain connects TRBV19 to TRBJ2-2, with D unresolved. The CDR3 sequence is 15 residues long. The V end was cut by 5 bases, the J end by 1 base, with 11 bases between. Germline V gene sequence: CDR1 LNHDA, CDR2 SQIVND (reference sequence). This chain's CDR3 is CASSLFAVNTGELFF. The CDR3 DNA sequence: TGTGCCAGTAGTCTGTTCGCAGTGAACACCGGGGAGCTGTTTTTT.

The rearrangement uses TRBV19 and TRBJ2-7, with D perhaps TRBD1 (7 bases). The CDR3 is 14 residues long. The germline V and J ends were trimmed by 6 bases and 1 base, with 13 bases remaining between them. CDR1 is LNHDA, CDR2 SQIVND, per germline (reference sequence). The CDR3 sequence: CASRKTGTSYEQYF. As DNA, the CDR3 is TGTGCCAGTAGAAAGACAGGGACTTCCTACGAGCAGTACTTC.

The rearrangement joins TRBV7-8 to TRBJ2-1; 8 positions agree with TRBD1. The CDR3 is 14 amino acids. CDR1 and CDR2 from the germline V gene are SGHVS and FQNEAQ. The V gene end was trimmed by 7 bases and the J gene end by 9 bases; junction bases not matched to a gene: 11. The CDR3: CASISQGAFAEQFF. The DNA for the CDR3 is TGTGCCAGCATTTCCCAGGGGGCTTTTGCTGAGCAGTTCTTC. The full variable domain, rest sourced from reference TRBV7-8 and TRBJ2-1, is GAGVSQSPRYKVAKRGQDVALRCDPISGHVSLFWYQQALGQGPEFLTYFQNEAQLDKSGLPSDRFFAERPEGSVSTLKIQRTQQEDSAVYLCASISQGAFAEQFFGPGTRLTVL.

The chain employs TRBV12-3 or TRBV12-4 and TRBJ2-2, with D unclear. V shed 2 bases and J shed 1 base, with 2 bases lying between them. This CDR3 spans 13 amino acids. CDR3 coding DNA: TGTGCCAGCAGTTTACAGAACACCGGGGAGCTGTTTTTT. Its protein is CASSLQNTGELFF.

This chain connects TRBV4-3 to TRBJ2-3; TRBD2 matches 10 bases. This CDR3 contains 18 residues. The germline V gene encodes CDR1 LGHNA and CDR2 YSLEER. With V trimmed by 0 bases and J by 5 bases, 11 bases remained unmatched. CDR3 residues: CASSQDISGGLLEDTQYF. DNA of the CDR3: TGCGCCAGCAGCCAAGATATTAGCGGGGGGCTCCTCGAAGATACGCAGTATTTT.

The chain couples TRBV7-3 to TRBJ1-6; 9 bases line up with TRBD1. The V gene's germline CDR1 is SGHTA and CDR2 FQGTGA. J was trimmed by 7 bases and V by 4 bases; bases with no gene match: 5. The CDR3 is 15 residues long. The CDR3 DNA reads TGTGCCAGCAGCTCACAGGGGGCTGGAAATTCACCCCTCCACTTT. The encoded protein is CASSSQGAGNSPLHF.

Concerning this clone itself: Other DNA sequences within the sample encode an identical CDR3. V is TRBV18 and J is TRBJ2-7, with 12 nucleotides matching TRBD2. The CDR3 has 16 residues. V lost 0 bases to trimming and J lost 1 base; unmatched junction nucleotides: 1. CDR1 is KGHSH, CDR2 LQKENI, per germline. As DNA, the CDR3 is TGTGCCAGCTCACCACCCGGACTAGCGGGATCCTACGAGCAGTACTTC. Translating gives CASSPPGLAGSYEQYF.

CDR3 sequence reads: CASSQLKTGGKDTQYF. Written as DNA, the CDR3 is TGCGCCAGCAGCCAGCTAAAGACAGGGGGGAAGGATACGCAGTATTTT. The rearrangement joins TRBV4-3 to TRBJ2-3; 9 bases align to TRBD1. Germline CDR1 reads LGHNA; CDR2 reads YSLEER. J lost 6 bases, V lost 3 bases, and 10 bases had no gene match. The CDR3 runs to 16 residues.